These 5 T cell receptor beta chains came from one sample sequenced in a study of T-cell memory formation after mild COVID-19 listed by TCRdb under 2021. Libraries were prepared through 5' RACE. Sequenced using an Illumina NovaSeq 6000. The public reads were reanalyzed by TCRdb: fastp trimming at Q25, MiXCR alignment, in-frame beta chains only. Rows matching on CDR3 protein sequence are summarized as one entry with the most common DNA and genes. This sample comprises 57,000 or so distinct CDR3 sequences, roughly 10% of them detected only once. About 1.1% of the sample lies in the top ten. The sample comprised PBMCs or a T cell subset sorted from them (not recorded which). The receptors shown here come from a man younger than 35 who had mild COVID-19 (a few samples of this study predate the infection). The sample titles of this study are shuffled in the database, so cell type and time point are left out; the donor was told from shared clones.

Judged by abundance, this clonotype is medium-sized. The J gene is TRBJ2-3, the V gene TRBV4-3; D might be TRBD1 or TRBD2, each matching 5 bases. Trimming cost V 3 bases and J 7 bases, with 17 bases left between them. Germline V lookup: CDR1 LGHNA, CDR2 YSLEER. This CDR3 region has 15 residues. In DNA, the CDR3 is TGCGCCAGCAGCCAGTCCCGGGACCCTCCTTATACGCAGTATTTT. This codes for CASSQSRDPPYTQYF.

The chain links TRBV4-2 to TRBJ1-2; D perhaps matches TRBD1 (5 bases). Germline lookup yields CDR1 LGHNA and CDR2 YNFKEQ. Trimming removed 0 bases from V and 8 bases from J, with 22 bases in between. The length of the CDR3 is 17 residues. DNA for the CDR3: TGTGCCAGCAGCCAAGATAGCGCTAAGCCAGGGATTGTGGGCTACACCTTC. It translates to CASSQDSAKPGIVGYTF.

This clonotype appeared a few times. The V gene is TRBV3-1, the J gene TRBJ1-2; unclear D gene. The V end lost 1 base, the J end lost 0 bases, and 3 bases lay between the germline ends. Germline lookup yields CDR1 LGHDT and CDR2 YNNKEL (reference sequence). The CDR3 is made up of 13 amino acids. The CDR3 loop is CASSQGANYGYTF. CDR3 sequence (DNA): TGTGCCAGCAGCCAAGGAGCTAACTATGGCTACACCTTC.

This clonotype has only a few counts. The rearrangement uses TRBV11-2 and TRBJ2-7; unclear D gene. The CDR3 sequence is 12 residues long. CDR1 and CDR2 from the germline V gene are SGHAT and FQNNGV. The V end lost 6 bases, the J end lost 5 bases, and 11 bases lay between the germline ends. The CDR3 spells CASSLTLHEQYF. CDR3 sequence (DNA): TGTGCCAGCAGTCTCACGCTACACGAGCAGTACTTC.

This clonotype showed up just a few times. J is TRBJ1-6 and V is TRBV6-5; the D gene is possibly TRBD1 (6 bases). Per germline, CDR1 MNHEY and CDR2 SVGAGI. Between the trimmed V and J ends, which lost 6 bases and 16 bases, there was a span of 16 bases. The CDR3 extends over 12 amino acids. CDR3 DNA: TGTGCCAGCAGGTCCAGGGGCCGACGGCTCCACTTT. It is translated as CASRSRGRRLHF.